The 16 T cell receptor beta chains listed next were all sequenced from one sample in a study of identifying expanded T cells in peripheral blood. Some clones are missing from TCRdb's copy, which holds only in-frame ones; the method was immunoSEQ multiplex PCR. The table has tens of thousands of clones, around 89% seen once. The material sequenced was blood. These TCRs come from a person aged 18-69 years in good health.

This chain connects TRBV28 to TRBJ2-7, with 9 bases matching TRBD1. The J segment lost 4 bases and the V segment lost 5 bases, leaving 9 bases of the junction unmatched. Germline V gene sequence: CDR1 MDHEN, CDR2 SYDVKM. The CDR3 extends over 15 amino acids. Here the CDR3 reads CASSPTGTGRYEQYF. The CDR3 region has the DNA TGTGCCAGCAGTCCTACCGGGACAGGGAGATACGAGCAGTACTTC. Complete variable domain (other parts from reference TRBV28 and TRBJ2-7): DVKVTQSSRYLVKRTGEKVFLECVQDMDHENMFWYRQDPGLGLRLIYFSYDVKMKEKGDIPEGYSVSREKKERFSLILESASTNQTSMYLCASSPTGTGRYEQYFGPGTRLTVT.

Written as DNA, the CDR3 is TGTGCCAGCAGCGATCCGGGACAGGTAGTCGGGGAGACCCAGTACTTC. Protein: CASSDPGQVVGETQYF. The chain joins TRBV2 to TRBJ2-5, with 8 bases identical to TRBD1. The CDR3 sequence is 16 residues long. Germline V gives CDR1 SNHLY, CDR2 FYNNEI. Trimming took 6 bases from V and 5 from J; bases not matched to a gene: 14. Combining the CDR3 with reference TRBV2 and TRBJ2-5 gives the whole variable domain EPEVTQTPSHQVTQMGQEVILRCVPISNHLYFYWYRQILGQKVEFLVSFYNNEISEKSEIFDDQFSVERPDGSNFTLKIRSTKLEDSAMYFCASSDPGQVVGETQYFGPGTRLLVL.

The chain carries TRBV9 and TRBJ2-1; a weak D match, TRBD1 (5 bases). V lost 1 base to trimming and J lost 3 bases, with 11 bases between them. The CDR3 extends over 15 amino acids. Germline loops: CDR1 SGDLS, CDR2 YYNGEE. CDR3 sequence: CASSVQGSGYNEQFF. As DNA, the CDR3 is TGTGCCAGCAGCGTACAGGGCTCCGGCTACAATGAGCAGTTCTTC.

The V gene is TRBV29-1, the J gene TRBJ2-1; TRBD2 matches at 11 bases. The CDR3 consists of 17 residues. V shed 5 bases and J 7 bases; nucleotides not matched to a gene: 16. Germline V gene lookup returns CDR1 SQVTM and CDR2 ANQGSEA. In DNA, the CDR3 is TGCAGCGTTCATGGGACACCAGGACTAGCGGGTTCTAATGAGCAGTTCTTC. This translates into CSVHGTPGLAGSNEQFF.

This clone has just a few counts. V and J are TRBV7-3 and TRBJ2-1; no clear D. The CDR3 loop spans 15 amino acids. Trimming took 5 bases from V and 7 from J, leaving 18 bases between them. The germline CDR1 and CDR2 sequences are SGHTA and FQGTGA. CDR3: CASSLGRSSGNEQFF. CDR3 coding DNA: TGTGCCAGCAGCCTTGGACGCTCCTCCGGGAATGAGCAGTTCTTC.

The rearrangement joins TRBV7-2 to TRBJ1-1, with 7 bases fitting TRBD1. The germline V gene has CDR1 SGHTA and CDR2 FQGNSA. The CDR3 length is 13 residues. V gave up 5 bases and J gave up 11 bases; unmatched junction bases: 11. The CDR3 sequence: CASSVNRGELAFF. Written as DNA, the CDR3 is TGTGCCAGCAGCGTAAACAGGGGAGAATTGGCTTTCTTT. Full variable domain (remainder filled in from reference TRBV7-2 and TRBJ1-1): GAGVSQSPSNKVTEKGKDVELRCDPISGHTALYWYRQSLGQGLEFLIYFQGNSAPDKSGLPSDRFSAERTGGSVSTLTIQRTQQEDSAVYLCASSVNRGELAFFGQGTRLTVV.

The V and J genes are TRBV25-1 and TRBJ2-5; 9 bases fit TRBD1. The CDR3 runs to 16 residues. Germline CDR1 reads MGHDK; CDR2 reads SYGVNS. Trimming cost V 6 bases and J 5 bases; bases outside gene matches: 13. In nucleotides, the CDR3 is TGTGCCAGCAGCCATATTCGAGGACAGGGGCCGGAGACCCAGTACTTC. Its protein is CASSHIRGQGPETQYF.

This clone was found once. This rearrangement joins TRBV18 to TRBJ2-5; no clear D. Trimming took off 2 bases at V and 1 base at J, with 5 bases between the two ends. Germline V gene data show CDR1 as KGHSH and CDR2 as LQKENI. CDR3 length: 13 amino acids. The CDR3 region has the DNA TGTGCCAGCTCACCATCTGCCCAAGAGACCCAGTACTTC. Its translation: CASSPSAQETQYF.

The chain employs TRBV7-2 and TRBJ2-7, with D possibly TRBD2 on 5 matching bases. The CDR3 extends over 16 amino acids. Germline loops: CDR1 SGHTA, CDR2 FQGNSA. V lost 5 bases and J lost 2, with 19 bases in between. CDR3: CASSPGSGKAAYEQYF. The CDR3 DNA sequence: TGTGCCAGCAGCCCCGGCAGCGGAAAGGCGGCCTACGAGCAGTACTTC.

The chain carries TRBV30 and TRBJ1-2; TRBD1 might be the D (5 bases). The CDR3 is 12 residues long. V was shortened by 4 bases and J by 3 bases, with 9 bases between the two germline ends. Germline CDR1 GTSNPN, CDR2 SVGIG (reference sequence). In nucleotides, the CDR3 is TGTGCCTGGACGGGGGAGGACTATGGCTACACCTTC. It specifies CAWTGEDYGYTF. The full variable domain, in which reference TRBV30 and TRBJ1-2 provide the parts outside the CDR3, is SQTIHQWPATLVQPVGSPLSLECTVEGTSNPNLYWYRQAAGRGLQLLFYSVGIGQISSEVPQNLSASRPQDRQFILSSKKLLLSDSGFYLCAWTGEDYGYTFGSGTRLTVV.

CDR3 loop: CSVPAAGGASYGYTF. In nucleotides, the CDR3 is TGCAGCGTACCGGCCGCAGGGGGCGCCTCCTATGGCTACACCTTC. The V call is TRBV29-1, the J call TRBJ1-2; 8 bases fit TRBD1. Per germline, CDR1 SQVTM and CDR2 ANQGSEA. With V trimmed by 6 bases and J by 4 bases, 13 bases remained unmatched. The CDR3 runs 15 residues.

The rearrangement links TRBV27 to TRBJ2-7, with 8 positions matching TRBD1. Germline V CDR1 and CDR2: MNHEY, SMNVEV (reference sequence). The length of the CDR3 is 15 residues. With V trimmed by 6 bases and J by 2 bases, 9 bases remained unmatched. The CDR3 reads CASSHGDRSPYEQYF. In nucleotides, the CDR3 is TGTGCCAGCAGCCACGGGGACAGGTCCCCCTACGAGCAGTACTTC.

The CDR3, as DNA: TGTGCCAGCAGCTTAGGGCTAGTAGACAGCAATGAGCAGTTCTTC. Amino acid sequence: CASSLGLVDSNEQFF. The chain combines TRBV7-3 with TRBJ2-1, with D possibly being TRBD1 (5 bases). The CDR3 covers 15 residues. The germline gives CDR1 SGHTA, CDR2 FQGTGA. Trimming removed 2 bases at V and 6 bases at J, with 14 bases between.

V gene TRBV4-1 combines with J gene TRBJ2-3, with a weak D call TRBD1 (5 bases). The CDR3 spans 14 residues. CDR1 and CDR2 from the germline V gene are MGHRA and YSYEKL. V was trimmed by 4 bases and J by 4 bases, leaving 12 bases between them. The CDR3 region is CASSLPRGSDTQYF. In nucleotides, the CDR3 is TGCGCCAGCAGCCTTCCAAGGGGTTCAGATACGCAGTATTTT.

This chain joins TRBV12-5 and TRBJ2-3, with TRBD2 as a possible D gene (6 bases). V lost 6 bases and J lost 0, with 10 bases in between. Germline CDR1 is LGHNT and CDR2 is FRNRAP. The CDR3 consists of 14 residues. The CDR3 protein is CASGGGLSTDTQYF. The CDR3 DNA sequence: TGTGCTAGTGGGGGGGGACTTAGCACAGATACGCAGTATTTT. Variable domain in full (rest from reference TRBV12-5 and TRBJ2-3): DARVTQTPRHKVTEMGQEVTMRCQPILGHNTVFWYRQTMMQGLELLAYFRNRAPLDDSGMPKDRFSAEMPDATLATLKIQPSEPRDSAVYFCASGGGLSTDTQYFGPGTRLTVL.

V is TRBV29-1 and J is TRBJ2-7, with TRBD1 as a possible D gene (6 bases). Germline loops: CDR1 SQVTM, CDR2 ANQGSEA. V lost 4 bases and J 5 bases, leaving 9 bases between the germline ends. The CDR3 totals 11 residues. The CDR3 region has the DNA TGCAGCGTTGGACAGGTCGACGAGCAGTACTTC. Its translation is CSVGQVDEQYF.